This T cell receptor (beta chain) comes out of a study of blood T cells in healthy people across ages. Of note for this clonotype: The antigen is not known.

A J-beta primer mix and a sample-barcoded 5' primer were used in a second PCR of roughly 6 to 12 cycles. With 12 random nucleotides, a template-switch adaptor tagged each individual cDNA molecule. TCRdb reanalysed the 5' RACE reads using MiXCR and keeps one entry per CDR3 protein. Of approximately 820,000 distinct CDR3 sequences listed, under 55% are singletons. This CDR3 spans 17 amino acids. Looked up from germline, CDR1 is ENHRY and CDR2 is SYGVKD. Unmatched junction bases numbered 13, after V lost 2 bases and J lost 7 bases. Findings of the study overall: Naive CD4+ cells and diversity were both higher in long-lived donors than in aged donors.

Approximately 9.7 milliliters was the volume of peripheral blood drawn from each donor. This receptor was taken from a man in his sixties in good health. Sequencing input: blood. The chain uses TRBV10-3 and TRBJ2-1; 8 bases are shared with TRBD2. The CDR3 DNA is TGTGCCATCAGTGAGCCGGGGGTAGCGGGGTTCGGTAATGAGCAGTTCTTC. Amino acids: CAISEPGVAGFGNEQFF.